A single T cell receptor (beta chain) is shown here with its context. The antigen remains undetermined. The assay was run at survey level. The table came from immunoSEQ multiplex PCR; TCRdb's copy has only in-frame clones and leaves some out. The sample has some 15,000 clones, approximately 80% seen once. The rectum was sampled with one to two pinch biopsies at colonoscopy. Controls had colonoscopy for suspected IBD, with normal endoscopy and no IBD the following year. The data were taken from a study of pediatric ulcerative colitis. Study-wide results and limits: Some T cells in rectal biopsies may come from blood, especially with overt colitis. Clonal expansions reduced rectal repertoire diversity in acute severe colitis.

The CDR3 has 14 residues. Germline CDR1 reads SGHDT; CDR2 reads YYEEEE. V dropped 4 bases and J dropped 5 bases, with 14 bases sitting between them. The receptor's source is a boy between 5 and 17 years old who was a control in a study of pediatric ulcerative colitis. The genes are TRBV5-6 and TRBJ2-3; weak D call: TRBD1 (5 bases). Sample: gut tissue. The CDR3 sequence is CASSLPPGQDTQYF. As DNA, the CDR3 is TGTGCCAGCAGCCTCCCTCCAGGGCAAGATACGCAGTATTTT.